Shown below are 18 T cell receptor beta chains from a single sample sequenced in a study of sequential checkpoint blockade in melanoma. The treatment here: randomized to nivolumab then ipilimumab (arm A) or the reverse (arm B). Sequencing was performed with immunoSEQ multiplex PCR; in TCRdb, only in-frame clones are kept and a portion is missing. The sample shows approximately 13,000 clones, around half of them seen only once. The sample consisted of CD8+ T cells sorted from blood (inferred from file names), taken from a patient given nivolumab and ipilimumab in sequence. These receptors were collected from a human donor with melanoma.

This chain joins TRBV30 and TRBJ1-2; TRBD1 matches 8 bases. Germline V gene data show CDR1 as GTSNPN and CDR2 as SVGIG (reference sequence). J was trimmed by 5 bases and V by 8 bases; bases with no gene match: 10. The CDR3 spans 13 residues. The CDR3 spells CARETGDHYGYTF. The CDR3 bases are TGTGCCCGCGAGACAGGGGATCATTATGGCTACACCTTC.

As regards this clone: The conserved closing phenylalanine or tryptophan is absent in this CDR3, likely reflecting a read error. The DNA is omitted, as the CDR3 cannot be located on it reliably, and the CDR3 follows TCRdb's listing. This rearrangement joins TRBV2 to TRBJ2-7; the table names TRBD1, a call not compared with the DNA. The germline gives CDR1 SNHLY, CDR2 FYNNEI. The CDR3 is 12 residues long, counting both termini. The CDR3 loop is CASSIPGTDFSL.

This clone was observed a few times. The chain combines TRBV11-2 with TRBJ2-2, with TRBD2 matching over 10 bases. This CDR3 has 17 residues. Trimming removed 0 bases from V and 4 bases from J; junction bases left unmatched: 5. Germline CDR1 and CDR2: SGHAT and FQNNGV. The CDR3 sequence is CASSLEASGGGTGELFF. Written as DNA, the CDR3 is TGTGCCAGCAGCTTAGAAGCTAGCGGGGGCGGCACCGGGGAGCTGTTTTTT.

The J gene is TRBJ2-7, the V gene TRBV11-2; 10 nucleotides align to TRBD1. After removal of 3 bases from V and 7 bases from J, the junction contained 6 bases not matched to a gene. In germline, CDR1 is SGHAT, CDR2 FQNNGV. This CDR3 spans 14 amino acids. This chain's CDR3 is CASSFGTGAREQYF. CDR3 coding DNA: TGTGCCAGCAGCTTCGGGACAGGGGCTAGGGAGCAGTACTTC.

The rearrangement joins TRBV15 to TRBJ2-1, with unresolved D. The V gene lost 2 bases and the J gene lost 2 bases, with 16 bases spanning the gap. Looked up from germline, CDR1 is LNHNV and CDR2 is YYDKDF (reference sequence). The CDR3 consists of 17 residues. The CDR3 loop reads CATSRTPSDRTYNEQFF. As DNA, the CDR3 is TGTGCCACCAGCAGAACACCTAGTGATAGAACCTACAATGAGCAGTTCTTC.

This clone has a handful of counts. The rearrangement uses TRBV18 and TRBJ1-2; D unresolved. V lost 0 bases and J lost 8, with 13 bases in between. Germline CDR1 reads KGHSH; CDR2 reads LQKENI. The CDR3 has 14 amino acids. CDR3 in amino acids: CASSPPTVAYGYTF. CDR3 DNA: TGTGCCAGCTCACCACCAACGGTCGCGTACGGCTACACCTTC.

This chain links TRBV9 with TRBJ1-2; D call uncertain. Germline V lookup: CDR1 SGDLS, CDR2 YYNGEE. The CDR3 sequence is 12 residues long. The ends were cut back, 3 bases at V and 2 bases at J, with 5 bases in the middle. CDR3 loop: CASSASNYGYTF. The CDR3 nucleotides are TGTGCCAGCAGCGCGTCCAACTATGGCTACACCTTC.

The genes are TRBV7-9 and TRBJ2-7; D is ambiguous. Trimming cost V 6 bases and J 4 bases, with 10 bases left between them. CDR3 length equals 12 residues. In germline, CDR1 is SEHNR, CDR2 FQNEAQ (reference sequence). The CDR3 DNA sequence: TGTGCCAGCAGGTCCCCCCTATACGAGCAGTACTTC. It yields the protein CASRSPLYEQYF.

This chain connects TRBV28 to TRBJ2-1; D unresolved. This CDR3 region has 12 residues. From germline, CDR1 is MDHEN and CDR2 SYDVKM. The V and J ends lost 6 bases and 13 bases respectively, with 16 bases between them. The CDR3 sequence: CASSPLVPTQFF. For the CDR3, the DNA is TGTGCCAGCAGCCCCTTGGTTCCGACTCAGTTCTTC. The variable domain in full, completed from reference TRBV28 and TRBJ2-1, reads DVKVTQSSRYLVKRTGEKVFLECVQDMDHENMFWYRQDPGLGLRLIYFSYDVKMKEKGDIPEGYSVSREKKERFSLILESASTNQTSMYLCASSPLVPTQFFGPGTRLTVL.

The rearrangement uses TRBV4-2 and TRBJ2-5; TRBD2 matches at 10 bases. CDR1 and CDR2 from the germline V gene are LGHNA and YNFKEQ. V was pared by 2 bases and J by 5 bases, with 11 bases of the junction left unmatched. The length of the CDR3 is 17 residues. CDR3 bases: TGTGCCAGCAGCCAACTAGCGGGGGACGAAACCTGGGAGACCCAGTACTTC. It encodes CASSQLAGDETWETQYF.

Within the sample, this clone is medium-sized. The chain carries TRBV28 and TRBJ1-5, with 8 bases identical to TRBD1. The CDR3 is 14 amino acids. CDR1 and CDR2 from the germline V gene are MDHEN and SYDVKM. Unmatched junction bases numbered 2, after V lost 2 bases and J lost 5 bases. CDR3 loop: CASSLTGGYQPQHF. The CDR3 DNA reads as TGTGCCAGCAGTTTAACAGGGGGTTATCAGCCCCAGCATTTT.

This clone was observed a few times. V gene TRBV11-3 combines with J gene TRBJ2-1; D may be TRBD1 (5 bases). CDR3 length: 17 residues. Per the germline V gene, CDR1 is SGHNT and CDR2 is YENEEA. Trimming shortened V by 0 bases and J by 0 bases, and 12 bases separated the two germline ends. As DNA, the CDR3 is TGTGCCAGCAGCTTAGATCAGGGCGGAATCTCCTACAATGAGCAGTTCTTC. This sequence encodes CASSLDQGGISYNEQFF.

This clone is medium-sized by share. The chain's CDR3 is CASGFGTGGLGYTF. The CDR3 DNA reads TGTGCTAGTGGTTTTGGGACAGGGGGCCTTGGCTACACCTTC. The chain links TRBV12-5 to TRBJ1-2, with 12 bases identical to TRBD1. The CDR3 runs to 14 residues. In germline, CDR1 is LGHNT, CDR2 FRNRAP. V dropped 3 bases and J dropped 7; count of bases not matched to a gene: 3.

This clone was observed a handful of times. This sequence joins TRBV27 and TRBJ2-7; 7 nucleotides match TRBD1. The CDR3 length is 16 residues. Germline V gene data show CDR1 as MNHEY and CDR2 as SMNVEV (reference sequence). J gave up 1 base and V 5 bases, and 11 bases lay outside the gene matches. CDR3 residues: CASSVSTGPLSYEQYF. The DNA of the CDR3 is TGTGCCAGCAGTGTTTCGACAGGGCCCTTATCCTACGAGCAGTACTTC.

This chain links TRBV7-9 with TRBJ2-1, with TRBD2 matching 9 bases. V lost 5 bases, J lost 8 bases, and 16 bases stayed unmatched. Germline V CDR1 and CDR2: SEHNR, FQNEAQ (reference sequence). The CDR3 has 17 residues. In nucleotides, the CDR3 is TGTGCCAGCAGCCTGCCTAGCGGGGCGGGGGGGCCGGATGAGCAGTTCTTC. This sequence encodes CASSLPSGAGGPDEQFF.

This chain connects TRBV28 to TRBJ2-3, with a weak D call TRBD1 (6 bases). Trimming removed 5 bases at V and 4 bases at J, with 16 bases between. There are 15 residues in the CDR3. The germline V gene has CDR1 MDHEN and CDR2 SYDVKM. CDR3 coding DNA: TGTGCCAGCAGTGCTCAGGGGAAGGTATCAGATACGCAGTATTTT. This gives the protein CASSAQGKVSDTQYF.

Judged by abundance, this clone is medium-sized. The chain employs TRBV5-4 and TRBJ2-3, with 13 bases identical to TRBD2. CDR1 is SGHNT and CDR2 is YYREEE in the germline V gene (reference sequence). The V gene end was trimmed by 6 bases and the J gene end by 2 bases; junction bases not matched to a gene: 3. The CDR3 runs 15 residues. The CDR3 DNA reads TGTGCCAGCAAGACTAGCGGGGGGTTCACAGATACGCAGTATTTT. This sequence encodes CASKTSGGFTDTQYF.

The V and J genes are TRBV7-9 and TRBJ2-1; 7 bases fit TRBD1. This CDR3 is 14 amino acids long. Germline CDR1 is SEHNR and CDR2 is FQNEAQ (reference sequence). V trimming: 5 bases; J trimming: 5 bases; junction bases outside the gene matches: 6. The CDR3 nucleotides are TGTGCCAGCAGCCCGGACAGGTGGGACAATGAGCAGTTCTTC. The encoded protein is CASSPDRWDNEQFF.